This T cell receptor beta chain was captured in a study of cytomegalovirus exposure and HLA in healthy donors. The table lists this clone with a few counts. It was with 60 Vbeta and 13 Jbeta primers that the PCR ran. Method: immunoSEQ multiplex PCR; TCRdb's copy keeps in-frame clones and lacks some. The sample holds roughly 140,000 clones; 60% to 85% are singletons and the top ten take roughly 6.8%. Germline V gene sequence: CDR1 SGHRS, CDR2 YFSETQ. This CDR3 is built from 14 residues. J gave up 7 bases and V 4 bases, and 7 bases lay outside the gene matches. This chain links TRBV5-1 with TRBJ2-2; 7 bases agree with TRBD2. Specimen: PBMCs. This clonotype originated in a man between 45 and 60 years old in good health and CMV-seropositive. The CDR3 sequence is CASSGAGAGGELFF. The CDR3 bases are TGCGCCAGCAGCGGGGCGGGAGCCGGCGGGGAGCTGTTTTTT.